The next 21 T cell receptor beta chains were all read from a single sample in a study of blood T cell repertoires in COVID-19. Sequencing used immunoSEQ multiplex PCR; TCRdb keeps in-frame clones, though not all of them. The sample lists 270,000 or so clones; about 89% were seen once. Sequenced: peripheral blood. Every receptor here comes from a man aged 40-55 years with acute or convalescent COVID-19.

Here the CDR3 reads CASSLGGSEQFF. The CDR3 nucleotides are TGCGCCAGCAGCTTGGGAGGGTCCGAGCAGTTCTTC. The V and J genes are TRBV5-1 and TRBJ2-1; D might be TRBD2 (5 bases). The CDR3 is 12 amino acids. Germline CDR1 reads SGHRS; CDR2 reads YFSETQ. V shed 0 bases and J shed 10 bases, with 8 bases lying between them.

J is TRBJ1-6 and V is TRBV18; possibly TRBD1 for D (5 bases). The V end lost 1 base, the J end lost 10 bases, and 11 bases lay between the germline ends. The germline gives CDR1 KGHSH, CDR2 LQKENI. This CDR3 is built from 14 residues. CDR3 in DNA: TGTGCCAGCTCACCACGCCAGGGTAAATCACCCCTCCACTTT. This encodes CASSPRQGKSPLHF.

V usage is TRBV7-2 and J usage is TRBJ2-7; TRBD2 is a possible D gene (5 bases). CDR3 size: 13 residues. Germline CDR1 and CDR2: SGHTA and FQGNSA. Deletions cut 6 bases from V and 0 bases from J, with 9 bases between. As DNA, the CDR3 is TGTGCCAGCAGGCTAGAGGGCTCCTACGAGCAGTACTTC. It is translated as CASRLEGSYEQYF.

This chain connects TRBV27 to TRBJ1-2, with 7 positions matching TRBD1. Per germline, CDR1 MNHEY and CDR2 SMNVEV (reference sequence). V was pared by 5 bases and J by 3 bases, with 3 bases of the junction left unmatched. The CDR3 runs to 13 residues. This CDR3 reads CASSVDRYYGYTF. CDR3 DNA sequence: TGTGCCAGCAGTGTGGACAGGTACTATGGCTACACCTTC.

The chain carries TRBV24-1 and TRBJ2-3; the D gene is possibly TRBD2 (5 bases). V gave up 3 bases and J gave up 0 bases, with 9 bases separating them. Germline-derived CDR1 and CDR2 are KGHDR and SFDVKD. CDR3 length equals 15 residues. The CDR3 nucleotides are TGTGCCACCAGTGATAACCCGGGGAGCACAGATACGCAGTATTTT. Its protein is CATSDNPGSTDTQYF.

The V call is TRBV2, the J call TRBJ2-1, with TRBD2 as a possible D gene (5 bases). V gave up 3 bases and J gave up 0 bases, with 9 bases separating them. The CDR3 is made up of 15 amino acids. Per the germline V gene, CDR1 is SNHLY and CDR2 is FYNNEI. The CDR3, as DNA: TGTGCCAGCAGTGACCTAGGAGGCTCCTACAATGAGCAGTTCTTC. It is translated as CASSDLGGSYNEQFF.

This chain connects TRBV2 to TRBJ1-1; the D gene is possibly TRBD1 (6 bases). Germline lookup yields CDR1 SNHLY and CDR2 FYNNEI. Trimming took off 5 bases at V and 2 bases at J, with 12 bases between the two ends. This CDR3 spans 14 amino acids. The CDR3 loop is CASSQDRINTEAFF. The CDR3 DNA follows: TGTGCCAGCAGTCAAGACAGGATTAACACTGAAGCTTTCTTT.

The chain joins TRBV7-8 to TRBJ1-5; D ambiguous. Germline CDR1 reads SGHVS; CDR2 reads FQNEAQ. Trimming stripped 6 bases from V and 2 bases from J, with 11 bases between. The CDR3 covers 14 residues. The CDR3 DNA sequence: TGTGCCAGCAGTATTGTGGAGGGCAATCAGCCCCAGCATTTT. This sequence encodes CASSIVEGNQPQHF.

The V call is TRBV5-6, the J call TRBJ2-3, with 9 bases that match TRBD1. CDR1 and CDR2 (germline): SGHDT, YYEEEE. The CDR3 consists of 16 residues. Unmatched junction bases numbered 5, after V lost 0 bases and J lost 3 bases. The CDR3 DNA follows: TGTGCCAGCAGCTTGGTGGGGACAGGGAGAACAGATACGCAGTATTTT. As protein: CASSLVGTGRTDTQYF.

The rearrangement links TRBV5-8 to TRBJ1-1; 8 nucleotides agree with TRBD1. The germline gives CDR1 SGHTS, CDR2 YDEGEE. The CDR3 is 15 amino acids. V was pared by 4 bases and J by 5 bases, with 10 bases of the junction left unmatched. The CDR3: CASSPQGALRTEAFF. CDR3 coding DNA: TGTGCCAGCAGCCCTCAGGGGGCTTTGAGAACTGAAGCTTTCTTT.

This clone has only a few counts. The V call is TRBV29-1, the J call TRBJ1-6, with D perhaps TRBD1 (6 bases). V lost 5 bases to trimming and J lost 10 bases, with 15 bases between them. CDR3 length equals 13 residues. The germline gives CDR1 SQVTM, CDR2 ANQGSEA. The CDR3 region is CSVKQGGGSPLHF. CDR3 DNA sequence: TGCAGCGTTAAACAGGGTGGTGGATCACCCCTCCACTTT.

The chain links TRBV7-9 to TRBJ2-7; perhaps TRBD2 as D (5 bases). V dropped 3 bases and J dropped 5 bases, with 11 bases sitting between them. This CDR3 contains 13 residues. CDR1 SEHNR and CDR2 FQNEAQ come from the germline V gene (reference sequence). For the CDR3, the DNA is TGTGCCAGCAGCTTTGGACTCGCGGACGAGCAGTACTTC. This codes for CASSFGLADEQYF.

The rearrangement uses TRBV9 and TRBJ2-4, with 8 bases matching TRBD1. In germline, CDR1 is SGDLS, CDR2 YYNGEE. Trimming at V came to 3 bases and at J to 9 bases, leaving 14 bases not matched to a gene. The CDR3 contains 16 residues. The CDR3 region has the DNA TGTGCCAGCAGCGCCCGACCCCGAGGAGGACAGGGCATTCAGTACTTC. Its protein is CASSARPRGGQGIQYF.

This chain links TRBV11-2 with TRBJ1-6, with D possibly TRBD1 on 6 matching bases. Germline assignment: CDR1 SGHAT and CDR2 FQNNGV. V lost 5 bases, J lost 7 bases, and 24 bases lay in between. The CDR3 has 18 amino acids. This CDR3 is CASSLRVGGSVKNSPLHF. As DNA, the CDR3 is TGTGCCAGCAGCCTCCGGGTAGGGGGTAGTGTAAAGAATTCACCCCTCCACTTT.

The rearrangement uses TRBV7-2 and TRBJ2-7; 10 bases are a match to TRBD2. Losses at the gene ends were 3 bases for V and 2 bases for J; bases not matched to a gene: 4. In germline, CDR1 is SGHTA, CDR2 FQGNSA. The CDR3 is 15 residues long. CDR3 protein: CASSFQRGGPYEQYF. For the CDR3, the DNA is TGTGCCAGCAGCTTCCAGCGGGGGGGCCCCTACGAGCAGTACTTC. Combining the CDR3 with reference TRBV7-2 and TRBJ2-7 gives the whole variable domain GAGVSQSPSNKVTEKGKDVELRCDPISGHTALYWYRQSLGQGLEFLIYFQGNSAPDKSGLPSDRFSAERTGGSVSTLTIQRTQQEDSAVYLCASSFQRGGPYEQYFGPGTRLTVT.

This chain joins TRBV29-1 and TRBJ1-2; perhaps TRBD1 as D (6 bases). Germline CDR1 SQVTM, CDR2 ANQGSEA. V dropped 6 bases and J dropped 0 bases, with 14 bases sitting between them. The CDR3 loop spans 14 amino acids. The CDR3 here is CSVGGPSTNYGYTF. The CDR3 bases are TGCAGCGTCGGGGGGCCCTCAACTAACTATGGCTACACCTTC.

The sample holds one count of this clone. This rearrangement joins TRBV4-2 to TRBJ1-3; no reliable D call. Deletions cut 0 bases from V and 0 bases from J, with 9 bases between. This CDR3 is built from 16 residues. The germline V gene has CDR1 LGHNA and CDR2 YNFKEQ. The CDR3 region is CASSQDELISGNTIYF. The CDR3 DNA reads TGTGCCAGCAGCCAAGATGAACTGATCTCTGGAAACACCATATATTTT.

V usage is TRBV24-1 and J usage is TRBJ2-3; perhaps TRBD1 as D (7 bases). In germline, CDR1 is KGHDR, CDR2 SFDVKD. The length of the CDR3 is 17 residues. The germline V and J ends were trimmed by 4 bases and 2 bases, with 18 bases remaining between them. CDR3: CATSDHAQGGVTDTQYF. The DNA for the CDR3 is TGTGCCACCAGTGACCACGCCCAGGGGGGAGTCACAGATACGCAGTATTTT.

This chain uses TRBV5-8 with TRBJ1-5; no clear D. The V end was cut by 6 bases, the J end by 0 bases, with 13 bases between. Germline V gene sequence: CDR1 SGHTS, CDR2 YDEGEE. This CDR3 is 15 amino acids long. Written as DNA, the CDR3 is TGTGCCAGCAAACCCGCCACTTATAGCAATCAGCCCCAGCATTTT. This codes for CASKPATYSNQPQHF. Variable domain in full (rest from reference TRBV5-8 and TRBJ1-5): EAGVTQSPTHLIKTRGQQATLRCSPISGHTSVYWYQQALGLGLQFLLWYDEGEERNRGNFPPRFSGRQFPNYSSELNVNALELEDSALYLCASKPATYSNQPQHFGDGTRLSIL.

J is TRBJ1-2 and V is TRBV2; 11 bases map to TRBD1. CDR1 is SNHLY and CDR2 is FYNNEI in the germline V gene. V was pared by 6 bases and J by 4 bases, with 4 bases of the junction left unmatched. The CDR3 has 14 residues. The CDR3 is CASRGTGGGYGYTF. CDR3 sequence (DNA): TGTGCCAGCAGGGGGACAGGGGGAGGCTATGGCTACACCTTC.

The chain couples TRBV30 to TRBJ2-1, with D perhaps TRBD2 (6 bases). The CDR3 is made up of 15 amino acids. Germline-derived CDR1 and CDR2 are GTSNPN and SVGIG (reference sequence). V gave up 0 bases and J gave up 6 bases, with 15 bases separating them. CDR3 nucleotides: TGTGCCTGGAGTGTGGGTAGCGGAATAGGCAATGAGCAGTTCTTC. This translates into CAWSVGSGIGNEQFF.